This TCR beta chain was identified during a study of early T cells in non-severe SARS-CoV-2 infection (dated by TCRdb to the early 2020s). General notes on the study: Because TCR sequencing relied on bulk RNA taken from unsorted whole blood, pairing of alpha and beta chains was not possible. Broad study findings and their caveats: VDJdb matching was skewed toward anti-spike CD8 responses and likely underestimated virus-specific expansions, missing private and CD4 specificities.

Preparation of the library involved 5' RACE. The sequencer listed for this sample is NextSeq 500. To correct for sequencing error and PCR bias, the TCR library protocol tagged individual cDNA molecules with unique molecular identifiers. Sequencing covered both TCR alpha and beta chains, and within each sample the abundances of alpha and beta sequences were tightly co-correlated. On the study's bioinformatics: Decombinator V4 was used to perform V gene, J gene and CDR3 annotation of TCR sequences. TCRs were defined as expanded if a significant change between any two time points was detected under a Poisson model with p below 0.0001. Abundances of TCRs were expressed as counts per million after normalisation to the total number of TCRs sequenced in each sample. TRAV1-2 paired with TRAJ12, TRAJ20 or TRAJ33 defined MAIT TCRs, while TRAV10 paired with TRAJ18 defined iNKT TCRs. VDJdb, accessed 1 November 2021, was searched for CMV, EBV and SARS-CoV-2 annotated TCRs, with TCRs annotated for multiple antigens excluded. TCRdb passed the public sequencing reads through fastp at Q25 and MiXCR, retaining productive beta sequences. Rows merge per CDR3 protein into single entries with the most common DNA and genes. The V and J calls, along with clone size, are taken from TCRdb and not from the paper's own processing. Within this sample are tens of thousands of distinct CDR3 sequences, with 8.5% to 10% of them counted one time only. Together, the top ten hold less than 15% of the sample.

Worth noting for this clonotype: Its antigen has not been determined. Qualities for individual bases were not recorded, and no much larger clone is one base off.

Set within a cohort of healthcare workers in London, UK, this nested case-control study involved weekly PCR testing of nasopharyngeal swabs along with blood sampling. Healthcare workers were recruited between 23 and 31 March 2020, during the week of the UK lockdown, and were followed weekly for up to roughly 16 weeks. Deletion took 5 bases off V and 7 bases off J, with a span of 14 bases between the germline ends. Counted from cysteine to phenylalanine, this CDR3 has 14 amino acids. Only CDR3 DNA is held: 42 bases, read in frame from base 1. Based on the germline V gene, the CDR1 and CDR2 sequences are MDHEN and SYDVKM.

Material: whole blood. The receptor chain draws on TRBV28 and TRBJ2-2, with a weak D call of TRBD1 (5 bases match). The sequence was obtained from an adult who was a healthcare worker with PCR-confirmed SARS-CoV-2 infection or an uninfected control (not recorded which). The CDR3 in this case is CASSPMSGFGELFF. The DNA sequence is given as TGTGCCAGCAGTCCGATGTCAGGGTTCGGGGAGCTGTTTTTT. Beyond the CDR3, the reference TRBV28 and TRBJ2-2 genes provide the residues; the full variable domain reads: DVKVTQSSRYLVKRTGEKVFLECVQDMDHENMFWYRQDPGLGLRLIYFSYDVKMKEKGDIPEGYSVSREKKERFSLILESASTNQTSMYLCASSPMSGFGELFFGEGSRLTVL.